A single sample is the source of the 8 T cell receptor beta chains below, sequenced in a study of Graves' ophthalmopathy and Graves' hyperthyroidism. RNA transcripts served as template for amplifying TCR beta CDR3 sequences. HTBI primers served in a first-round RT-PCR, which a second-round multiplex PCR followed. TCRdb fed the multiplex PCR reads into MiXCR, producing one record per CDR3 protein. The sample lists about 400,000 distinct CDR3 sequences, about a sixth seen once, with around 1.5% in the top ten. The sequenced sample consisted of peripheral blood. These TCRs come from a woman under 30 with Graves' ophthalmopathy.

The gene calls are TRBV12-3 or TRBV12-4 and TRBJ1-6, with D unclear. The V end lost 5 bases, the J end lost 13 bases, and 18 bases lay between the germline ends. This CDR3 spans 14 amino acids. CDR3 sequence (DNA): TGTGCCAGCAGTCTGGGAACCCCTGGGTACCCCCTCCACTTT. It codes for CASSLGTPGYPLHF.

This clonotype was found many times. V usage is TRBV19 and J usage is TRBJ1-6; D is unresolved. Germline-derived CDR1 and CDR2 are LNHDA and SQIVND (reference sequence). This CDR3 is 12 amino acids long. Trimming stripped 5 bases from V and 9 bases from J, with 8 bases between. In nucleotides, the CDR3 is TGTGCCAGTAGTCTGTCGACTTCACCCCTCCACTTT. Its translation: CASSLSTSPLHF.

V and J are TRBV11-2 and TRBJ1-1; D call uncertain. This CDR3 is 14 amino acids long. Germline lookup yields CDR1 SGHAT and CDR2 FQNNGV. The V end was cut by 5 bases, the J end by 0 bases, with 10 bases between. The CDR3 region has the DNA TGTGCCAGCAGCGCCCAGTGGCTGAACACTGAAGCTTTCTTT. It specifies CASSAQWLNTEAFF.

This clonotype has at least ten counts. The V call is TRBV30, the J call TRBJ2-2, with D perhaps TRBD1 or TRBD2 (6 bases each). This CDR3 has 15 residues. V lost 4 bases and J 2 bases, leaving 14 bases between the germline ends. The germline V gene encodes CDR1 GTSNPN and CDR2 SVGIG (reference sequence). The CDR3 reads CAWTGLGGNTGELFF. CDR3 coding DNA: TGTGCCTGGACCGGACTGGGGGGCAACACCGGGGAGCTGTTTTTT. Complete variable domain (other parts from reference TRBV30 and TRBJ2-2): SQTIHQWPATLVQPVGSPLSLECTVEGTSNPNLYWYRQAAGRGLQLLFYSVGIGQISSEVPQNLSASRPQDRQFILSSKKLLLSDSGFYLCAWTGLGGNTGELFFGEGSRLTVL.

This clonotype appeared many times. The V call is TRBV11-2, the J call TRBJ1-5; possible D gene TRBD1, 6 bases. The V end was cut by 5 bases, the J end by 7 bases, with 21 bases between. CDR3 length: 16 residues. The germline V gene encodes CDR1 SGHAT and CDR2 FQNNGV. CDR3 coding DNA: TGTGCCAGCAGCCCAATGAGGGGGGGGTCTAGGCAGCCCCAGCATTTT. Residues: CASSPMRGGSRQPQHF.

Worth noting for this clonotype: A read error is possible here, since a much larger clone lies one base away. V usage is TRBV25-1 and J usage is TRBJ2-7; D not resolved. CDR3 length equals 14 residues. Germline-derived CDR1 and CDR2 are MGHDK and SYGVNS. In nucleotides, the CDR3 is TGTGCCAGCAGTGAACCTTCAGATTCCTACGAGCAGAACTTC. The encoded protein is CASSEPSDSYEQNF.

This clonotype came up many times. The rearrangement links TRBV30 to TRBJ2-2; a possible D gene is TRBD2 (5 bases). Between the trimmed V and J ends, which lost 2 bases and 1 base, there was a span of 8 bases. There are 14 residues in the CDR3. Germline CDR1 reads GTSNPN; CDR2 reads SVGIG (reference sequence). The CDR3 region has the DNA TGTGCCTGGAGTCTCGGGGTGAACACCGGGGAGCTGTTTTTT. Translating it yields CAWSLGVNTGELFF.

This clonotype came up many times. The chain couples TRBV9 to TRBJ2-7, with D tentatively TRBD1 or TRBD2 (5 bases each). The CDR3 extends over 15 amino acids. Trimming shortened V by 0 bases and J by 5 bases, and 15 bases separated the two germline ends. Germline CDR1 reads SGDLS; CDR2 reads YYNGEE. The CDR3 DNA reads TGTGCCAGCAGCGTAGGGGACGGACCGAGGGACGAGCAGTACTTC. It translates to CASSVGDGPRDEQYF.